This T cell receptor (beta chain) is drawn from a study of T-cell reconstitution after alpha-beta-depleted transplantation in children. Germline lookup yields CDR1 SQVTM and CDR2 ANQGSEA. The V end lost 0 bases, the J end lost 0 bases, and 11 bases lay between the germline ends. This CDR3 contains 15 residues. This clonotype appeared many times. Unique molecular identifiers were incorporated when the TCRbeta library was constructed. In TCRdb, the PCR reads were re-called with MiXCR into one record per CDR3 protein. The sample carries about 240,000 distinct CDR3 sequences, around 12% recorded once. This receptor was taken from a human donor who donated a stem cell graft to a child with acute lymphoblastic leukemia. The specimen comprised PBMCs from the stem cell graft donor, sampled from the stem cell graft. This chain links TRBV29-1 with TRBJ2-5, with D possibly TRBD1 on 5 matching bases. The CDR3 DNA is TGCAGCGTTGAAGAAGGGGCCACGTACCAAGAGACCCAGTACTTC. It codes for CSVEEGATYQETQYF.